This TCR beta chain was sequenced in a study of T cells expressing NK-cell markers. Study-level information: Seven HCMV-seropositive donors and one seronegative donor made up the eight sequenced donors. Study conclusions and caveats: Expanded NKG2C+ T cell clones were not confirmed as HCMV-specific.

TCR beta cDNA was made by 5'RACE template switching with UMIs. With the 5' RACE reads reprocessed, TCRdb shows one record per CDR3 protein and no DNA. The data show more than 400,000 distinct CDR3 sequences, and the top ten clones hold approximately 6.8%. Germline V lookup: CDR1 GTSNPN, CDR2 SVGIG (reference sequence). The CDR3 length is 15 residues. In regard to this clonotype: Its target is not known.

The chain carries TRBV30 and TRBJ2-1; TCRdb picks TRBD2, but there is no DNA to check that call. The source material was blood T cells: a sorted CD56 or NKG2C T cell subset, CD4+ or CD8+ T cells, or bulk PBMC T cells (not recorded which). The receptor comes from a woman aged 18 to 75 in good health. The CDR3 loop is CAWSVLGPVYNEQFF.